Described below is a single T cell receptor beta chain sequence and its context. Its antigen is not known. The data were obtained in a study of naive and memory T cell subsets. Broader study findings: A few larger clonotypes appeared in naive repertoires, especially CD8, possibly memory cells re-expressing CD45RA. Clonotypes are single alpha or beta chains, not paired receptors. Naive and memory repertoire findings lacked a ground truth for validation.

The beta constant-region primer was an equimolar mix of two oligonucleotides covering TRBC1 and TRBC2. Ligated cDNA was amplified by four rounds of PCR with nested alpha and beta constant-region primers and SP2. One entry per CDR3 protein, called by TCRdb with MiXCR from the UMI-ligation and nested PCR reads. This sample has about 140,000 distinct CDR3 sequences, with approximately 18% found just once. After CD4 positive bead selection, the CD4-negative fraction gave CD8 T cells. The sequencing input was naive CD8+ T cells from blood. The TCR sequence derives from a human donor in good health.

The CDR3 spells CASSPQMGPPGAEAFF. For the CDR3, the DNA is TGTGCCAGCAGTCCCCAAATGGGGCCCCCTGGGGCTGAAGCTTTCTTT. This chain links TRBV27 with TRBJ1-1; tentative D call: TRBD1 (5 bases). V shed 5 bases and J shed 6 bases, with 22 bases lying between them. The CDR3 totals 16 residues. Germline CDR1 reads MNHEY; CDR2 reads SMNVEV (reference sequence).